These 13 T cell receptor beta chains were all obtained from the same sample, sequenced in a study of shared clonotypes between healthy human individuals (dated by TCRdb to the early 2020s). Libraries were prepared through the immunoSEQ multiplex PCR assay. Held by TCRdb, this immuneACCESS table contains in-frame sequences only and omits some clones. Under half of the omission traces to an unresolved V gene where checked; the cause of the rest is unknown. Present in this sample are 2,500,000 or so clones, over 85% of which were seen just once. Together, the top ten hold 0.35% to 0.45% of the sample. Sequences were obtained from naive CD4+ T cells from PBMCs. The label giving this sample's cell subset or site can be read as: CD45RA+ positively selected. The source of these receptors is a man in his late teens or twenties in good health. Some clones in this sample may be carry-over from other donors' samples.

This clone was counted once. As DNA, the CDR3 is TGTGCCAGCAGCTATACAAGTCCCCTGAGGACTGAAGCTTTCTTT. As protein: CASSYTSPLRTEAFF. V gene TRBV7-8 combines with J gene TRBJ1-1; no definite D call. The CDR3 runs 15 residues. Looked up from germline, CDR1 is SGHVS and CDR2 is FQNEAQ. V was clipped by 4 bases and J by 5 bases, with 17 bases between them.

This chain links TRBV5-4 with TRBJ2-1; D is ambiguous. Germline values: CDR1 SGHNT, CDR2 YYREEE (reference sequence). The ends were cut back, 3 bases at V and 0 bases at J, with 10 bases in the middle. The CDR3 consists of 15 residues. CDR3 loop: CASSSAGRSYNEQFF. CDR3 nucleotide sequence: TGTGCCAGCAGCTCGGCCGGGCGCTCCTACAATGAGCAGTTCTTC.

Comment on this clone: At the DNA level, this CDR3 is encoded by other sequences in the same sample as well. V and J are TRBV7-3 and TRBJ2-1; a weak D match, TRBD2 (6 bases). Germline CDR1 is SGHTA and CDR2 is FQGTGA. The CDR3 is 14 residues long. Trimming cost V 1 base and J 4 bases, with 8 bases left between them. The CDR3 sequence is CASSLSGTYNEQFF. CDR3 nucleotide sequence: TGTGCCAGCAGCTTAAGCGGGACGTACAATGAGCAGTTCTTC.

The chain couples TRBV6-6 to TRBJ1-5; D remains unclear. This CDR3 spans 12 amino acids. From germline, CDR1 is MNHNY and CDR2 SVGAGI (reference sequence). V lost 5 bases and J 12 bases, leaving 14 bases between the germline ends. The CDR3 reads CASSTLAGDQHF. The CDR3 nucleotides are TGTGCCAGCAGTACCCTCGCGGGCGACCAGCATTTT.

As concerns this clone: One end of the junction fails to match germline, which may point to a read error. The J gene is TRBJ1-2, the V gene TRBV5-1; D perhaps matches TRBD1 (6 bases). The CDR3 contains 15 residues. Germline CDR1 is SGHRS and CDR2 is YFSETQ. Here the CDR3 DNA reads TGCGCCAGCACCCTGCTAGGGGGTGTTAACTACGGCTACACCTTC. Protein sequence: CASTLLGGVNYGYTF.

V and J are TRBV27 and TRBJ2-2, with 12 bases matching TRBD2. Germline CDR1 is MNHEY and CDR2 is SMNVEV (reference sequence). The trim removed 5 bases at V and 5 bases at J, leaving 0 bases unmatched. This CDR3 comprises 14 residues. The CDR3 sequence: CASSTSGRTGELFF. The CDR3, as DNA: TGTGCCAGCAGTACTAGCGGGAGGACCGGGGAGCTGTTTTTT.

The rearrangement links TRBV2 to TRBJ2-5; D possibly corresponds to TRBD1 (6 bases). Per the germline V gene, CDR1 is SNHLY and CDR2 is FYNNEI. The CDR3 extends over 13 amino acids. V was shortened by 2 bases and J by 4 bases, with 8 bases between the two germline ends. The CDR3 DNA follows: TGTGCCAGCAGTGAAACAGGGACAGAGACCCAGTACTTC. This encodes CASSETGTETQYF.

J is TRBJ2-2 and V is TRBV7-3; D uncertain. V was cut by 5 bases and J by 5 bases, with 9 bases left in between. CDR3 length: 13 amino acids. The germline V gene has CDR1 SGHTA and CDR2 FQGTGA. CDR3 nucleotide sequence: TGTGCCAGCAGCAAGGGTCGGACCGGGGAGCTGTTTTTT. Residues: CASSKGRTGELFF.

The chain employs TRBV9 and TRBJ2-7; D uncertain. V dropped 7 bases and J dropped 2 bases, with 16 bases sitting between them. The V gene's germline CDR1 is SGDLS and CDR2 YYNGEE. The CDR3 spans 14 residues. CDR3 nucleotide sequence: TGTGCCAGCGACCCTATTTGCAGGCCCTACGAGCAGTACTTC. This sequence encodes CASDPICRPYEQYF.

The J gene is TRBJ2-2, the V gene TRBV6-4; D may correspond to TRBD1 or TRBD2 (5 bases each). Germline CDR1 MRHNA, CDR2 SNTAGT. The CDR3 runs 18 residues. V lost 1 base and J lost 4, with 19 bases in between. The CDR3: CASSDWQGAGKGTGELFF. Here the CDR3 DNA reads TGTGCCAGCAGTGACTGGCAGGGAGCAGGGAAGGGCACCGGGGAGCTGTTTTTT.

The rearrangement links TRBV6-5 to TRBJ2-7; D unresolved. The CDR3 spans 13 residues. In germline, CDR1 is MNHEY, CDR2 SVGAGI. Trimming took off 6 bases at V and 7 bases at J, with 16 bases between the two ends. CDR3 loop: CASRWDADSEQYF. The CDR3 DNA sequence: TGTGCCAGCAGGTGGGATGCCGACTCTGAGCAGTACTTC.

DNA for the CDR3: TGCAGCGCAGGACAGATAGTGACAGATACGCAGTATTTT. Translated: CSAGQIVTDTQYF. The gene calls are TRBV29-1 and TRBJ2-3; tentatively, D is TRBD1 (6 bases). This CDR3 is built from 13 residues. Deletions cut 7 bases from V and 3 bases from J, with 14 bases between. From germline, CDR1 is SQVTM and CDR2 ANQGSEA.

The chain employs TRBV5-4 and TRBJ2-7; D call uncertain. V lost 1 base and J 5 bases, leaving 4 bases between the germline ends. CDR1 is SGHNT, CDR2 YYREEE, per germline (reference sequence). CDR3 length: 11 amino acids. The CDR3 DNA follows: TGTGCCAGCAGCTTGTTAAACGAGCAGTACTTC. It codes for CASSLLNEQYF.